Each of the 14 T cell receptor beta chains below was sequenced from the same sample in a study of a mutant IDH1 vaccine in newly diagnosed glioma. For these receptors, no antigen is known. The data were produced by immunoSEQ multiplex PCR, yet TCRdb's version contains in-frame clones alone and is incomplete. This sample carries roughly 120,000 clones, roughly 77% of them seen once, and the ten largest clones take 5.5%. Time point denoted: week 11, during vaccination. What each vaccine dose contained was 300 ug of mutant IDH1 20-mer peptide, accompanied by topical imiquimod. Sequenced material: PBMCs, taken from a glioma patient whose treatment included an IDH1 peptide vaccine. These receptors were obtained from a man aged 40-49 years with glioma.

The chain couples TRBV11-2 to TRBJ2-5; TRBD1 or TRBD2 may be the D gene (5 bases each). The CDR3 sequence is 15 residues long. Trimming removed 0 bases from V and 5 bases from J, with 13 bases in between. Looked up from germline, CDR1 is SGHAT and CDR2 is FQNNGV. The CDR3 is CASSLDRGSMETQYF. The DNA for the CDR3 is TGTGCCAGCAGCTTAGATCGGGGCTCAATGGAGACCCAGTACTTC.

In this sample, this clone turned up a few times. The genes are TRBV5-6 and TRBJ1-2; D might be TRBD1 (5 bases). The CDR3 runs to 15 residues. The V gene lost 4 bases and the J gene lost 8 bases, with 21 bases spanning the gap. Germline values: CDR1 SGHDT, CDR2 YYEEEE. The CDR3 region is CASSPLGTTDGGYTF. CDR3 in DNA: TGTGCCAGCAGCCCACTGGGGACCACAGACGGGGGCTACACCTTC.

CDR3 sequence: CASSGAGVQETQYF. The CDR3 DNA follows: TGTGCCAGCAGCGGAGCGGGAGTACAAGAGACCCAGTACTTC. V gene TRBV4-2 combines with J gene TRBJ2-5, with 8 positions matching TRBD2. CDR1 and CDR2 (germline): LGHNA, YNFKEQ. The CDR3 has 14 amino acids. Trimming cost V 5 bases and J 2 bases; bases outside gene matches: 4.

The chain employs TRBV7-2 and TRBJ2-7; no clear D gene. The CDR3 loop spans 13 amino acids. V lost 3 bases, J lost 1 base, and 7 bases lay in between. Looked up from germline, CDR1 is SGHTA and CDR2 is FQGNSA. This CDR3 is CASSFWGSYEQYF. Here the CDR3 DNA reads TGTGCCAGCAGCTTTTGGGGATCCTACGAGCAGTACTTC. The full variable domain, with the rest looked up from reference TRBV7-2 and TRBJ2-7, is GAGVSQSPSNKVTEKGKDVELRCDPISGHTALYWYRQSLGQGLEFLIYFQGNSAPDKSGLPSDRFSAERTGGSVSTLTIQRTQQEDSAVYLCASSFWGSYEQYFGPGTRLTVT.

The V and J genes are TRBV5-1 and TRBJ1-1, with 10 nucleotides matching TRBD1. Losses at the gene ends were 3 bases for V and 0 bases for J; bases not matched to a gene: 11. Germline CDR1 is SGHRS and CDR2 is YFSETQ. The CDR3 extends over 18 amino acids. DNA for the CDR3: TGCGCCAGCAGCTGGACTCGGGGACAGGGGCCATTGAACACTGAAGCTTTCTTT. Amino acids: CASSWTRGQGPLNTEAFF. Full variable domain (rest looked up from reference TRBV5-1 and TRBJ1-1): KAGVTQTPRYLIKTRGQQVTLSCSPISGHRSVSWYQQTPGQGLQFLFEYFSETQRNKGNFPGRFSGRQFSNSRSEMNVSTLELGDSALYLCASSWTRGQGPLNTEAFFGQGTRLTVV.

V usage is TRBV30 and J usage is TRBJ2-7, with D possibly matching TRBD2 (7 bases). This CDR3 region has 14 residues. The V end lost 8 bases, the J end lost 0 bases, and 17 bases lay between the germline ends. Germline loops: CDR1 GTSNPN, CDR2 SVGIG (reference sequence). The DNA of the CDR3 is TGTGCCACGAACGGGGGGCTCAGCTCCTACGAGCAGTACTTC. Translated, it gives CATNGGLSSYEQYF.

The rearrangement links TRBV4-1 to TRBJ1-1, with D hard to call. Germline V gene data show CDR1 as MGHRA and CDR2 as YSYEKL. There are 17 residues in the CDR3. The V end lost 4 bases, the J end lost 3 bases, and 21 bases lay between the germline ends. DNA for the CDR3: TGCGCCAGCAGCCCAATGGGGAGAAGGCGGGTCGACACTGAAGCTTTCTTT. This codes for CASSPMGRRRVDTEAFF.

This chain links TRBV10-3 with TRBJ1-2; 7 bases line up with TRBD1. CDR3 size: 16 residues. V was clipped by 2 bases and J by 4 bases; unmatched bases: 10. The germline V gene has CDR1 ENHRY and CDR2 SYGVKD. The CDR3 loop reads CAISEPRQGPIYGYTF. The DNA for the CDR3 is TGTGCCATCAGTGAGCCTCGACAGGGCCCCATCTATGGCTACACCTTC.

The chain recombines TRBV19 with TRBJ2-5, with 7 bases matching TRBD1. The trim removed 4 bases at V and 3 bases at J, leaving 5 bases unmatched. The CDR3 contains 14 residues. CDR1 is LNHDA and CDR2 is SQIVND in the germline V gene (reference sequence). The CDR3 loop is CASSTQTGKETQYF. CDR3 nucleotides: TGTGCCAGTAGTACTCAGACAGGGAAAGAGACCCAGTACTTC.

The chain combines TRBV9 with TRBJ2-6, with no clear D. Per the germline V gene, CDR1 is SGDLS and CDR2 is YYNGEE. This CDR3 comprises 16 residues. Trimming shortened V by 3 bases and J by 2 bases, and 12 bases separated the two germline ends. The CDR3 nucleotides are TGTGCCAGCAGCGCTACAACAAGGGCTGGGGCCAACGTCCTGACTTTC. Translated, it gives CASSATTRAGANVLTF.

The chain is built from TRBV10-3 and TRBJ2-7, with 10 bases fitting TRBD1. Trimming removed 10 bases from V and 3 bases from J; junction bases left unmatched: 6. This CDR3 comprises 13 residues. Looked up from germline, CDR1 is ENHRY and CDR2 is SYGVKD. The CDR3 nucleotides are TGTGCCAGCCACCGGGACAGGGGCTACGAGCAGTACTTC. Amino acids: CASHRDRGYEQYF.

This rearrangement joins TRBV4-3 to TRBJ2-1; D call uncertain. Trimming stripped 4 bases from V and 4 bases from J, with 11 bases between. The CDR3 covers 14 residues. Germline-derived CDR1 and CDR2 are LGHNA and YSLEER. The CDR3 is CASSLEAIYNEQFF. The CDR3 bases are TGCGCCAGCAGCCTTGAAGCGATTTACAATGAGCAGTTCTTC.

This chain joins TRBV30 and TRBJ2-5; D gene unclear. The ends were cut back, 7 bases at V and 3 bases at J, with 9 bases in the middle. Germline V CDR1 and CDR2: GTSNPN, SVGIG (reference sequence). This CDR3 comprises 11 residues. The CDR3 region is CALAKEETQYF. In nucleotides, the CDR3 is TGTGCCTTGGCCAAGGAAGAGACCCAGTACTTC.

The chain links TRBV7-2 to TRBJ2-7; 7 nucleotides agree with TRBD1. J gave up 1 base and V 6 bases, and 6 bases lay outside the gene matches. The CDR3 extends over 14 amino acids. Germline V gives CDR1 SGHTA, CDR2 FQGNSA. CDR3 nucleotide sequence: TGTGCCAGCAGTCTTCGACAGGGATCCTACGAGCAGTACTTC. It is translated as CASSLRQGSYEQYF.